This T cell receptor beta chain was captured in a study of T cell responses to AZD1222 COVID-19 vaccine. A note on this clone: Antigen specificity is unknown.

TCRdb keeps only in-frame clones here, not all; method: immunoSEQ multiplex PCR. The data show 120,000 or so clones, around 84% seen once. Study results and limitations: Vaccine-related CD4 TCRs covered spike, predominating at 160-218 and 743-854. Clonal diversity may have been underestimated in mostly white British donors. No day 14 peak samples; only post-peak repertoires were characterized.

Trimming removed 2 bases from V and 3 bases from J; junction bases left unmatched: 6. The CDR3 consists of 16 residues. Germline assignment: CDR1 MNHEY and CDR2 SVGEGT. The rearrangement uses TRBV6-2 or TRBV6-3 and TRBJ2-2; TRBD1 matches at 7 bases. This receptor was identified in an adult who received the AZD1222 COVID-19 vaccine. Material: peripheral blood, obtained 28 days after the second AZD1222 dose. The CDR3 is CASSYLGGVDTGELFF. In DNA form, the CDR3 reads TGTGCCAGCAGTTACCTAGGGGGCGTGGACACCGGGGAGCTGTTTTTT.